What follows are 12 T cell receptor beta chains derived from one specimen sequenced in a study of shared clonotypes between healthy human individuals. Measured with immunoSEQ multiplex PCR; TCRdb has only the in-frame clones, and not every one. The profile shows fewer than 400,000 clones, 74% of them singletons. The specimen was memory CD4+ T cells sorted from blood. Regarding subset: CD45RA-negative fraction. The receptors derive from a man aged 25 to 40 in good health.

The chain combines TRBV5-6 with TRBJ2-3, with TRBD2 matching 10 bases. This CDR3 has 17 amino acids. From germline, CDR1 is SGHDT and CDR2 YYEEEE. V shed 5 bases and J 5 bases; nucleotides not matched to a gene: 14. The CDR3 region has the DNA TGTGCCAGCAGTTATAGCGGGAGGCCTGTGGTCGAAGATACGCAGTATTTT. Protein product: CASSYSGRPVVEDTQYF.

This chain connects TRBV4-3 to TRBJ1-1; D call uncertain. The CDR3 runs to 15 residues. Trimming stripped 0 bases from V and 7 bases from J, with 15 bases between. The germline V gene has CDR1 LGHNA and CDR2 YSLEER. The CDR3 region is CASSQDSASVSEAFF. CDR3 bases: TGCGCCAGCAGCCAAGATTCTGCGTCCGTCAGTGAAGCTTTCTTT.

In this sample, this clone turned up a few times. CDR3 protein: CASSQELGNQPQHF. CDR3 nucleotides: TGCGCCAGCAGCCAAGAATTGGGGAATCAGCCCCAGCATTTT. The chain recombines TRBV4-3 with TRBJ1-5; D uncertain. The germline V gene encodes CDR1 LGHNA and CDR2 YSLEER. The CDR3 has 14 amino acids. Trimming removed 0 bases at V and 4 bases at J, with 7 bases between.

In this sample, this clone turned up a few times. V is TRBV2 and J is TRBJ1-2; TRBD1 is a possible D gene (5 bases). Germline CDR1 is SNHLY and CDR2 is FYNNEI. The CDR3 consists of 14 residues. V was trimmed by 8 bases and J by 1 base, leaving 14 bases between them. CDR3 loop: CASAVLGVNYGYTF. Here the CDR3 DNA reads TGTGCCAGCGCGGTGTTGGGGGTTAACTATGGCTACACCTTC.

The rearrangement uses TRBV7-2 and TRBJ1-1; possible D gene TRBD1, 5 bases. The CDR3 has 14 residues. V was shortened by 4 bases and J by 3 bases, with 12 bases between the two germline ends. CDR1 is SGHTA, CDR2 FQGNSA, per germline. The CDR3 DNA follows: TGTGCCAGCAGCTCGTCGGCAGGGCACACTGAAGCTTTCTTT. Its translation: CASSSSAGHTEAFF. The entire variable domain, with the rest obtained from reference TRBV7-2 and TRBJ1-1, is as follows: GAGVSQSPSNKVTEKGKDVELRCDPISGHTALYWYRQSLGQGLEFLIYFQGNSAPDKSGLPSDRFSAERTGGSVSTLTIQRTQQEDSAVYLCASSSSAGHTEAFFGQGTRLTVV.

The chain uses TRBV5-5 and TRBJ2-7; 9 bases match TRBD2. Germline-derived CDR1 and CDR2 are SGHKS and YYEKEE (reference sequence). This CDR3 region has 17 residues. The ends lost 0 bases at V and 3 bases at J; junction bases unmatched: 10. The CDR3 protein is CASSLGYSASGVYEQYF. CDR3 nucleotide sequence: TGTGCCAGCAGCTTGGGTTATTCGGCTAGCGGGGTCTACGAGCAGTACTTC.

This chain uses TRBV10-1 with TRBJ2-7, with no clear D. Trimming cost V 0 bases and J 2 bases, with 8 bases left between them. The germline gives CDR1 WNHNN, CDR2 SYGVQD (reference sequence). This CDR3 spans 14 amino acids. The CDR3 nucleotides read TGCGCCAGCAGTGAGTCTGGGTTGACCTACGAGCAGTACTTC. This encodes CASSESGLTYEQYF.

The V and J genes are TRBV10-3 and TRBJ1-5; TRBD1 is a possible D gene (5 bases). CDR3 length equals 13 residues. Germline-derived CDR1 and CDR2 are ENHRY and SYGVKD. Deletions cut 6 bases from V and 5 bases from J, with 11 bases between. The CDR3 protein is CAIRAIGDQPQHF. CDR3 coding DNA: TGTGCCATCAGGGCAATAGGGGATCAGCCCCAGCATTTT.

The chain has TRBV30 and TRBJ2-5; D might be TRBD1 or TRBD2, each matching 5 bases. The CDR3 covers 11 residues. V gave up 4 bases and J gave up 5 bases, with 8 bases separating them. CDR1 is GTSNPN, CDR2 SVGIG, per germline (reference sequence). In DNA form, the CDR3 reads TGTGCCTGGACTGGGGGTGAGACCCAGTACTTC. Translation: CAWTGGETQYF.

This clone was detected once. The V gene is TRBV25-1, the J gene TRBJ2-1; TRBD1 or TRBD2 may be the D gene (5 bases each). The CDR3 is made up of 14 amino acids. Germline V gene sequence: CDR1 MGHDK, CDR2 SYGVNS. V lost 4 bases to trimming and J lost 2 bases, with 9 bases between them. The CDR3 DNA sequence: TGTGCCAGCAGTGCAGGGACCGCCTACAATGAGCAGTTCTTC. It specifies CASSAGTAYNEQFF.

The V call is TRBV28, the J call TRBJ2-7; 8 positions match TRBD1. V gave up 6 bases and J gave up 2 bases; unmatched junction bases: 9. Germline-derived CDR1 and CDR2 are MDHEN and SYDVKM. This CDR3 is built from 15 residues. The CDR3 DNA is TGTGCCAGCAGCCCGGACAGGGCTAGGACCTACGAGCAGTACTTC. Translation: CASSPDRARTYEQYF.

The rearrangement uses TRBV7-9 and TRBJ2-7, with D perhaps being TRBD1 or TRBD2 (6 bases each). Between the trimmed V and J ends, which lost 5 bases and 7 bases, there was a span of 18 bases. This CDR3 comprises 14 residues. The V gene's germline CDR1 is SEHNR and CDR2 FQNEAQ (reference sequence). CDR3 region: CASSLQFGGVEQYF. CDR3 sequence (DNA): TGTGCCAGCAGCCTTCAGTTCGGGGGCGTGGAGCAGTACTTC.